What follows is one TCR beta chain and its context. Its antigen remains unidentified. CD45RA+ naive and CD45RA-negative memory subsets were separated from CD4+ cells. This sample is drawn from a study of shared clonotypes between healthy human individuals. For the study at large: Aged 18 to 49, the donors were a couple of women and a few men.

Findings and caveats of the study: It was anticipated that sequencing depth would influence how many clonotypes donors shared.

The CDR3 runs 14 residues. Trimming cost V 5 bases and J 9 bases; bases outside gene matches: 11. Germline V gene sequence: CDR1 MNHEY, CDR2 SMNVEV (reference sequence). Samples underwent the assay at deep level. The repertoire was sequenced with immunoSEQ multiplex PCR; TCRdb's copy has only in-frame clones and lacks some. Altogether approximately 2.5 million clones are present, 93% being singletons, with the ten largest covering approximately 0.37%. The chain carries TRBV27 and TRBJ2-7; TRBD1 agrees at 9 bases. The origin of this receptor is a man aged 18-30 years in good health. Some clones in this sample may be carry-over from other donors' samples. The source material was naive CD4+ T cells from PBMCs. Subset: CD45RA+ positively selected. Here the CDR3 reads CASSPRDRVWSQYF. CDR3 in DNA: TGTGCCAGCAGTCCCCGGGACAGGGTTTGGTCGCAGTACTTC.